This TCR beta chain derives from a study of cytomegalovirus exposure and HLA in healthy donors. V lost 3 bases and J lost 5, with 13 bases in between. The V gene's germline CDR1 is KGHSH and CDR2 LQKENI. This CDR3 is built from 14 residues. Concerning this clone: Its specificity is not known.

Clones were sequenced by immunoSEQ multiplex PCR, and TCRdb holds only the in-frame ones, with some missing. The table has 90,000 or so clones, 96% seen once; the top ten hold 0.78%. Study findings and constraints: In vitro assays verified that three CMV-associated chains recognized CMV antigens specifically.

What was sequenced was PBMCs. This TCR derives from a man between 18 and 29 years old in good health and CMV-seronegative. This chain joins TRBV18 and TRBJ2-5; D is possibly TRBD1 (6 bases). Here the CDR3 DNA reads TGTGCCAGCTCACCCAAACAGGGCGGGGAGACCCAGTACTTC. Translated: CASSPKQGGETQYF.